This entry features one T cell receptor (beta chain) sequence. Antigen: not known. The entry originates in a study of Ad26.COV2.S vaccination and SARS-CoV-2 variants. Study context: Once, or twice with 56 days between doses, Ad26.COV2.S was given intramuscularly. Study outcomes and limitations: Vaccine and placebo recipients had similar non-spike TCR breadth. Analytic work on TCR breadth and depth might have understated the full extent of total T cell responses.

Here immunoSEQ multiplex PCR was the method, and the copy in TCRdb shows in-frame clones only, minus some. The sample holds around 320,000 clones; 85% are singletons and the top ten take 2% to 2.5%. The sample's treatment: some 19 received Ad26.COV2.S at low or high dose, single or two shots; 5 received placebo; per-sample allocation not given. Day 63 after the first vaccine or placebo injection was the time point for sampling. This sequence was found in a person between 18 and 60 years old who received the Ad26.COV2.S COVID-19 vaccine or a placebo. The sample consisted of peripheral blood, taken in a trial of Ad26.COV2.S vaccine versus placebo.

CDR3 sequence: CATSDLKGIPGELFF. The CDR3 DNA reads as TGTGCCACCAGTGATTTAAAGGGGATCCCCGGGGAGCTGTTTTTT. The chain employs TRBV24-1 and TRBJ2-2; D possibly corresponds to TRBD1 (5 bases). The CDR3 has 15 amino acids. Trimming removed 1 base at V and 6 bases at J, with 11 bases between. From germline, CDR1 is KGHDR and CDR2 SFDVKD.